The T cell receptor (beta chain) described here comes from a study of T cell responses to AZD1222 COVID-19 vaccine (dated by TCRdb to the early 2020s). General notes on the study: AZD1222 recipients whose second dose came at about 4 weeks and those whose second dose came at about 12 weeks were combined into one group, since spike-specific TCR depth and breadth did not differ between the two schedules. TCR sequencing was performed for roughly 240 trial participants, of whom some 200 were given two doses of AZD1222 and approximately 25 were given two doses of MenACWY control vaccine. Trial participants were enrolled by age into subgroups of 18-55, 56-69 and 70-plus years, and roughly 160, 29 and 62 TCR-sequenced participants, respectively, were included in these subgroups. Points the paper makes about the study in general: Vaccine-associated CD4 TCRs spanned the whole spike protein, with dominant responses in regions 160-218 and 743-854. Only a handful of AZD1222 recipients were SARS-CoV-2 seropositive at baseline, limiting conclusions about previously exposed vaccinees. After two AZD1222 doses, both the breadth and the depth of spike-specific TCRs were significantly higher than at day 0 and than in MenACWY recipients. In the small 56-69-year group, the increase in depth fell short of significance, most likely because of low power. Because no day 14 peak-response samples were available, the repertoires could be characterized only after the peak T cell response. Reportedly, close to half of the unique spike-specific TCRs recognized epitopes lying outside the regions that are mutated in the B.1.351 and B.1.1.7 variants. Participants were mostly white British, with more females than males. The authors suggested clonal diversity may have been underestimated.

The sample's time point label, decoded: baseline before first vaccination. Vaccinee samples were obtained from the UK trials COV001 and COV002, which included a single-blind randomized controlled phase 2/3 trial of AZD1222 (ChAdOx1 nCoV-19) in healthy adults. Trial participant PBMC samples were collected at day 0 and day 28 after the second dose for TCRbeta chain sequencing. On this clone: Its antigen is currently not known. Base qualities are missing; no much larger clone stands one base away.

Taken from cysteine to phenylalanine, the CDR3 has 14 residues. The retained sequence is limited to the CDR3, 42 bases, with the frame set at the first base. V is clipped by 7 bases and J by 4 bases, and the sequence between their germline boundaries is 15 bases long. CDR1 and CDR2 (LGHDT, YNNKEL) derive from the germline V gene (reference sequence). The CDR3 regions of human TCRbeta chains were analyzed by immunosequencing. Per the authors' processing: Repertoire TCRs were matched against a reference library of SARS-CoV-2-specific TCRs generated with the MIRA antigen-specificity platform. Breadth meant the fraction of unique TCRs that were SARS-CoV-2-associated, whereas depth meant the fraction of total T cells that were SARS-CoV-2-associated. Using the MIRA data, each spike-specific TCR was mapped to the spike region that the TCR reacts to and placed in a CD4 or CD8 class. Log10-transformed breadth and depth values were compared by one-way ANOVA with Sidak's multiple comparisons tests. Here the immuneACCESS table is served through TCRdb, limited to in-frame sequences with V and J called. Missing clones are a known gap in these copies; in checked studies unresolved V genes cover under half, and the rest lacks a known reason. The DNA was the basis for D and trimming; V, J and clone size are from that table. The sample contains more than 60,000 clones, roughly 82% of them found a single time. 20% of the sample is held by the ten biggest clonotypes.

The chain couples TRBV3-1 (or the pseudogene TRBV3-2) to TRBJ2-3; the D match is possibly TRBD1 or TRBD2, with 5 bases aligned in each. The specimen was peripheral blood, collected on day 0 of AZD1222 vaccination. This TCR was sampled from an adult in good health. The CDR3 sequence is CASTPRMGADTQYF. The base sequence is TGTGCCAGCACCCCCCGGATGGGGGCAGATACGCAGTATTTT.